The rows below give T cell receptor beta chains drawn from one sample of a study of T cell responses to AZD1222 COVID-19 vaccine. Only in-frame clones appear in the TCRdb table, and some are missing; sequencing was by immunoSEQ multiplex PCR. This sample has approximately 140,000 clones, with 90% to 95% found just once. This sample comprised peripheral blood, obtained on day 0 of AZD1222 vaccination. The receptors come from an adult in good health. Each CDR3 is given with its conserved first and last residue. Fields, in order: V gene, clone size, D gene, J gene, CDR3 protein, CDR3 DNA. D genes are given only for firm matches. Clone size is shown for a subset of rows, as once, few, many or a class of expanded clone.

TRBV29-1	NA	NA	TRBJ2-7	CSAGDTGYEQYF	TGCAGCGCTGGGGACACGGGCTACGAGCAGTACTTC
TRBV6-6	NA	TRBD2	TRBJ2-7	CASRASGSSYEQYF	TGTGCCAGCAGGGCTAGCGGGAGCTCCTACGAGCAGTACTTC
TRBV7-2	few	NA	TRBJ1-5	CASSLRGGAGNNQPQHF	TGTGCCAGCAGCTTACGTGGTGGGGCAGGAAACAATCAGCCCCAGCATTTT
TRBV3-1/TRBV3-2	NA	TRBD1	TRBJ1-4	CASSQIGQGAPEKLFF	TGTGCCAGCAGCCAAATAGGACAGGGGGCACCTGAAAAACTGTTTTTT
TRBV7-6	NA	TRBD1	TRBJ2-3	CASSFGQGVTDTQYF	TGTGCCAGCAGCTTCGGACAGGGGGTTACAGATACGCAGTATTTT
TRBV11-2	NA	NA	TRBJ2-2	CASRVPGRSFPGELFF	TGTGCCAGCAGGGTTCCGGGACGGAGCTTTCCCGGGGAGCTGTTTTTT
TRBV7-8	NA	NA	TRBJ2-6	CASSLARVVTVSGANVLTF	TGTGCCAGCAGCTTAGCCAGGGTAGTTACTGTCTCTGGGGCCAACGTCCTGACTTTC
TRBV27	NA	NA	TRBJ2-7	CASTSRGYEQYF	TGTGCCAGCACTAGTAGGGGCTACGAGCAGTACTTC
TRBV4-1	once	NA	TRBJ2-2	CASSQVAQNTGELFF	TGCGCCAGCAGCCAAGTGGCTCAGAACACCGGGGAGCTGTTTTTT
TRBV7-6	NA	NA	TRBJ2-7	CASSLGDGTYEQYF	TGTGCCAGCAGCTTGGGTGACGGCACCTACGAGCAGTACTTC
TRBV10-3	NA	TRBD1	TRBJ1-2	CAISESTGATGGNYGYTF	TGTGCCATCAGTGAGTCGACAGGGGCGACGGGGGGCAACTATGGCTACACCTTC
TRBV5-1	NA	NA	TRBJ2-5	CASSGLGPQETQYF	TGCGCCTCCTCCGGCCTGGGGCCCCAAGAGACCCAGTACTTC
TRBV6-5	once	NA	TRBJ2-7	CASSSGQSPHEQYF	TGTGCCAGCAGTTCCGGACAGTCTCCGCACGAGCAGTACTTC
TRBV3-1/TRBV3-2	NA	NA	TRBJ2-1	CASSAPSRGEQFF	TGTGCCAGCAGCGCCCCGAGTAGGGGGGAGCAGTTCTTC
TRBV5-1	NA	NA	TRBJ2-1	CASSSLSAAGQFF	TGCGCCAGCAGCTCCTTATCAGCAGCTGGGCAGTTCTTC
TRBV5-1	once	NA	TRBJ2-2	CASSLGGNRLYTGELFF	TGCGCCAGCAGCTTGGGTGGCAATCGCCTTTACACCGGGGAGCTGTTTTTT
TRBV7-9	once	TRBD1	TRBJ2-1	CASSLARTGRNEQFF	TGTGCCAGCAGCTTAGCACGGACAGGAAGGAATGAGCAGTTCTTC
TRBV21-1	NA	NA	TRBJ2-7	CASIRDSVPYEQYF	TGTGCCAGCATCAGGGACAGTGTCCCCTACGAGCAGTACTTC
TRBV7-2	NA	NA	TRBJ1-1	CASSLRALGGPLNTEAFF	TGTGCCAGCAGCTTGCGGGCCCTCGGCGGCCCCTTGAACACTGAAGCTTTCTTT
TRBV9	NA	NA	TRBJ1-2	CASSVDSGYGYTF	TGTGCCAGCAGCGTCGACAGTGGCTATGGCTACACCTTC
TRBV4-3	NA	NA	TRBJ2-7	CASSQDRGLEQYF	TGCGCCAGCAGCCAAGACCGCGGGCTCGAGCAGTACTTC
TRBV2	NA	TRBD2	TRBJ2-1	CASRTLAGLAGGRRDEQFF	TGTGCCAGCAGAACCTTGGCGGGACTAGCGGGAGGGCGGCGGGATGAGCAGTTCTTC
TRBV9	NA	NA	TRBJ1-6	CASSTRTEYSPLHF	TGTGCCAGCAGCACCCGGACAGAGTATTCACCCCTCCACTTT
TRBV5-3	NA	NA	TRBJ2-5	CARRRIGHRVQETQYF	TGTGCCAGAAGAAGAATCGGTCACAGAGTCCAAGAGACCCAGTACTTC
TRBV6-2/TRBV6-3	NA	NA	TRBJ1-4	CASSSTCPFF	TGTGCCAGCAGTTCGACCTGCCCGTTTTTT
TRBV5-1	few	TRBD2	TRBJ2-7	CASSSSGGYEQYF	TGCGCCAGCAGCTCTAGCGGGGGTTACGAGCAGTACTTC
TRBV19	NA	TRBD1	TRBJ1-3	CASSRGTDGNTIYF	TGTGCCAGTAGCCGAGGGACAGACGGAAACACCATATATTTT
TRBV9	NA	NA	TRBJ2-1	CASTAGAGYNEQFF	TGTGCCAGCACCGCGGGGGCGGGGTACAATGAGCAGTTCTTC
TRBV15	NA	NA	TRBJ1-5	CATSRDKVARTQHF	TGTGCCACCAGCAGAGATAAAGTAGCCAGGACCCAGCATTTT
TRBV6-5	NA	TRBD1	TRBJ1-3	CASSTDRERYTIYF	TGTGCCAGCAGCACCGACAGGGAGCGGTACACCATATATTTT
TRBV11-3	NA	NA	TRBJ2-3	CASSGGSTDTQYF	TGTGCCAGCAGCGGGGGGAGCACAGATACGCAGTATTTT
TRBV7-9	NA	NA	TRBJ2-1	CASSLVGDSYNEQFF	TGTGCCAGCAGCTTAGTAGGGGACTCCTACAATGAGCAGTTCTTC
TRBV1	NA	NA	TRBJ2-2	CTSPGRLAGELFF	TGCACCAGCCCCGGGCGATTAGCCGGGGAGCTGTTTTTT
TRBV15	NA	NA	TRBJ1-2	CATSLMGTNYGYTF	TGTGCCACCAGCCTGATGGGAACTAACTATGGCTACACCTTC
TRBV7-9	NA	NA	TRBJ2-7	CASNAGTGYEQYF	TGTGCCAGCAACGCAGGGACTGGCTACGAGCAGTACTTC
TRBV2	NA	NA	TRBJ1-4	CASRNRVATNEKLFF	TGTGCCAGCAGAAACAGGGTTGCAACTAATGAAAAACTGTTTTTT
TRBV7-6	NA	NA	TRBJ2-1	CASSLVGGSYNEQFF	TGTGCCAGCAGCTTAGTAGGGGGCTCCTACAATGAGCAGTTCTTC
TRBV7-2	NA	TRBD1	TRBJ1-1	CASSRQGAEAFF	TGTGCCAGCAGCCGACAGGGGGCTGAAGCTTTCTTT
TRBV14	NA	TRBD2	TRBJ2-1	CASSRHPSSGGRNSEQFF	TGTGCCAGCAGCCGCCATCCATCTAGCGGGGGTCGGAATTCTGAGCAGTTCTTC
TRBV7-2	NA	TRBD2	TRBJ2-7	CASSLELAGSSYEQYF	TGTGCCAGCAGCTTAGAACTAGCGGGCTCCTCCTACGAGCAGTACTTC
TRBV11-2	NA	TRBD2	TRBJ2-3	CASSLEIWGGDTQYF	TGTGCCAGCAGCTTAGAAATATGGGGGGGAGATACGCAGTATTTT
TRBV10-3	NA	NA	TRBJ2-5	CAISVPGSGTQYF	TGTGCCATCAGTGTCCCCGGTAGTGGGACCCAGTACTTC
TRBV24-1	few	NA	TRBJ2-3	CAISGHSTDTQYF	TGTGCCATCAGCGGGCATAGCACAGATACGCAGTATTTT
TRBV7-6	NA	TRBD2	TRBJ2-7	CASSPATGTSLYEQYF	TGTGCCAGCAGCCCCGCCACCGGGACTAGTCTCTACGAGCAGTACTTC
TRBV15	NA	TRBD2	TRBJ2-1	CATSRDSGNYNEQFF	TGTGCCACCAGCAGAGATAGCGGGAACTACAATGAGCAGTTCTTC
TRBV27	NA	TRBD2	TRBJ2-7	CASSLTGTSVPYEQYF	TGTGCCAGCAGTTTAACCGGGACTAGCGTGCCCTACGAGCAGTACTTC
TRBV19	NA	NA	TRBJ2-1	CASSIDGSDSYNEQFF	TGTGCCAGTAGTATAGATGGCTCCGACTCCTACAATGAGCAGTTCTTC
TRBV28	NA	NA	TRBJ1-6	CASMGRRPPLHF	TGTGCCAGCATGGGGCGACGACCACCCCTCCACTTT
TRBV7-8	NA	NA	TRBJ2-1	CASSLDRGPREQFF	TGTGCCAGCAGCTTAGATCGAGGGCCTCGGGAGCAGTTCTTC
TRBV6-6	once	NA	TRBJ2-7	CASSYSWEALYEQYF	TGTGCCAGCAGTTACTCGTGGGAGGCTCTATACGAGCAGTACTTC
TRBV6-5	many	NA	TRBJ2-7	CASRARADSSYEQYF	TGTGCCAGCAGGGCCCGGGCAGATAGCTCCTACGAGCAGTACTTC
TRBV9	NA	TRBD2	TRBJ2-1	CASSASGYFDNEQFF	TGTGCCAGCAGCGCTAGCGGTTACTTCGACAATGAGCAGTTCTTC
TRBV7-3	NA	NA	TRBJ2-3	CASKGTDTQYF	TGTGCCAGTAAGGGGACAGATACGCAGTATTTT
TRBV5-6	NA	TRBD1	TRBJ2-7	CASSYNDRDEQYF	TGTGCCAGCAGCTACAATGACAGGGACGAGCAGTACTTC
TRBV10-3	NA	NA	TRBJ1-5	CAISEPDQPQHF	TGTGCCATCAGTGAGCCGGACCAGCCCCAGCATTTT
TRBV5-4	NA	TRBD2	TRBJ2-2	CASSFTTSGGATGELFF	TGTGCCAGCAGCTTCACGACTAGCGGGGGGGCCACCGGGGAGCTGTTTTTT
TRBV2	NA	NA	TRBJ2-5	CASSDRQPKETQYF	TGTGCCAGCAGTGACCGACAGCCGAAAGAGACCCAGTACTTC
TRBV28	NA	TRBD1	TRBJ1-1	CASSTGGTEAFF	TGTGCCAGCTCGACAGGGGGCACTGAAGCTTTCTTT
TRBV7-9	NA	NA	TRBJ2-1	CASGHGDEQFF	TGTGCCAGCGGGCATGGGGATGAGCAGTTCTTC
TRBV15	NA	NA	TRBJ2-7	CATSRGQTREQYF	TGTGCCACCAGCAGAGGACAGACTCGCGAGCAGTACTTC